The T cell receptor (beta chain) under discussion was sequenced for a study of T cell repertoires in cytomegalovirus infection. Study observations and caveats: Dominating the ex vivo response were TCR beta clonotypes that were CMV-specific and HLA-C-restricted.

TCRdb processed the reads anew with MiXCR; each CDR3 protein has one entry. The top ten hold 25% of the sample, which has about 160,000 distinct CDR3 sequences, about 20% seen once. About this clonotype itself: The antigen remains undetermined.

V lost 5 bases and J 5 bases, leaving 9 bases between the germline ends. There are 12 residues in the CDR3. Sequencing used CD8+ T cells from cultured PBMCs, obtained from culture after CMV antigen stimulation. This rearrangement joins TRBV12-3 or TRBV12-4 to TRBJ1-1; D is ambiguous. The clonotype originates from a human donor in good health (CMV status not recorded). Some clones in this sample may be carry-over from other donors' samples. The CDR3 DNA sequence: TGTGCCAGCAGTCTTGGGAAAACTGAAGCTTTCTTT. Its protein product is CASSLGKTEAFF.